The clone carrying this TCR beta chain was observed many times. The data derive from a study of blood T cell repertoires in COVID-19. Study overall: PBMCs, B-cell-depleted T cells, or T cells were the source of the cDNA or gDNA that made up the material.

Profiling relied on immunoSEQ multiplex PCR, and the TCRdb table lists in-frame clones only, not all of them. The sample has 250,000 to 350,000 clones; about four fifths are singletons. This CDR3 is 14 amino acids long. Trimming at V came to 2 bases and at J to 6 bases, leaving 2 bases not matched to a gene. Germline values: CDR1 SGHNT, CDR2 YYREEE (reference sequence). The sequence was obtained from a human donor with COVID-19, enrolled during active disease. The donor label of this sample is uncertain. The sequencing input was peripheral blood. The rearrangement joins TRBV5-4 to TRBJ2-7, with TRBD2 matching over 13 bases. The DNA for the CDR3 is TGTGCCAGCAGCTTACTAGCGGGAGGGGGCGAGCAGTACTTC. Its translation: CASSLLAGGGEQYF.